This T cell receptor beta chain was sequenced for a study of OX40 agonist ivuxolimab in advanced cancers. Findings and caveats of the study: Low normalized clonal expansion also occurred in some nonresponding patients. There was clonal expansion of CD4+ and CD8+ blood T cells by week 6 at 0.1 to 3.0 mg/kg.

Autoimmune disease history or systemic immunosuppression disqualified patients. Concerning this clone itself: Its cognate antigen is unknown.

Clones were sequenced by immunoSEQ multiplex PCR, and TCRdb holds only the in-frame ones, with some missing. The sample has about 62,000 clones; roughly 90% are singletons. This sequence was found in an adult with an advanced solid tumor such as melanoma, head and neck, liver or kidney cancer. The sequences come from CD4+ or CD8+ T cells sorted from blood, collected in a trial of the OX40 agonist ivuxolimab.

The CDR3 DNA reads as TGTGCCAGCAGCTTCCTAGAACGGGCTACAGCTTGGCTTACAGATACGCAGTATTTT. As protein: CASSFLERATAWLTDTQYF. The chain combines TRBV11-2 with TRBJ2-3; D remains ambiguous. The CDR3 is 19 residues long. Deletions cut 3 bases from V and 3 bases from J, with 25 bases between. Per the germline V gene, CDR1 is SGHAT and CDR2 is FQNNGV.